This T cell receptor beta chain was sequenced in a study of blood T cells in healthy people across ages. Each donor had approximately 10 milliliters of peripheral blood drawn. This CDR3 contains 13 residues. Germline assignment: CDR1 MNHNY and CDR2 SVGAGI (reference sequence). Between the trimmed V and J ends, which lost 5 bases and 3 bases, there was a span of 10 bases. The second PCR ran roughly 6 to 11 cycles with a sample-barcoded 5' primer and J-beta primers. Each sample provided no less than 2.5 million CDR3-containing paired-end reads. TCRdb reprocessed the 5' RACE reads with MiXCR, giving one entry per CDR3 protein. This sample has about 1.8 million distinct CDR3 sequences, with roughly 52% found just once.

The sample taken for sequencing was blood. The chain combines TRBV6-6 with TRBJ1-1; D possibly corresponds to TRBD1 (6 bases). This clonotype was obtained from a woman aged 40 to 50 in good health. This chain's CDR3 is CASSADRHTEAFF. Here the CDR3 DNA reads TGTGCCAGCAGTGCCGACAGGCACACTGAAGCTTTCTTT.